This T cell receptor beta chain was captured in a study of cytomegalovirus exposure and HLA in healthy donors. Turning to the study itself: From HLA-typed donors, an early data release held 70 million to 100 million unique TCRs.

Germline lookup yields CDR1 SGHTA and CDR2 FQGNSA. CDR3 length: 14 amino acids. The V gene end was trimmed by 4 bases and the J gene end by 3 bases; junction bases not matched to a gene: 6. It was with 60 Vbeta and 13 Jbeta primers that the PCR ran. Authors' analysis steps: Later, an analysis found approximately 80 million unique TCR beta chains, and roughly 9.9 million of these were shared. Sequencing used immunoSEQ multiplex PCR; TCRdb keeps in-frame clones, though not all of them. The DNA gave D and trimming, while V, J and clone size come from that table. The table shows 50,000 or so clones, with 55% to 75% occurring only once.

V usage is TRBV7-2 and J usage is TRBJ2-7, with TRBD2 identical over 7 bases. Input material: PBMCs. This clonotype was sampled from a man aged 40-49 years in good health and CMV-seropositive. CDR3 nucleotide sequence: TGTGCCAGCAGCTCCGGCGTAGCGGGCTACGAGCAGTACTTC. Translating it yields CASSSGVAGYEQYF. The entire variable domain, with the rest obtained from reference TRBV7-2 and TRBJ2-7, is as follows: GAGVSQSPSNKVTEKGKDVELRCDPISGHTALYWYRQSLGQGLEFLIYFQGNSAPDKSGLPSDRFSAERTGGSVSTLTIQRTQQEDSAVYLCASSSGVAGYEQYFGPGTRLTVT.